The 3 T cell receptor beta chains below come from one sample, sequenced in a study of shared clonotypes between healthy human individuals. Only in-frame clones appear in the TCRdb table, and some are missing; sequencing was by immunoSEQ multiplex PCR. In the table there are 1.6 million or so clones, approximately 98.5% of which are singletons. The sample comprised naive CD4+ T cells sorted from blood. Subset meaning: CD45RA+ positively selected. The receptors here all came from a man aged 30-40 years in good health.

This clone appeared once. The J gene is TRBJ2-7, the V gene TRBV5-4, with D possibly matching TRBD2 (5 bases). The V and J ends lost 4 bases and 1 base respectively, with 15 bases between them. The germline V gene encodes CDR1 SGHNT and CDR2 YYREEE (reference sequence). This CDR3 is 15 amino acids long. CDR3 sequence (DNA): TGTGCCAGCAGCCTGAGCGGCTCCCCTTCCTACGAGCAGTACTTC. The encoded protein is CASSLSGSPSYEQYF. The variable domain in full, completed from reference TRBV5-4 and TRBJ2-7, reads ETGVTQSPTHLIKTRGQQVTLRCSSQSGHNTVSWYQQALGQGPQFIFQYYREEENGRGNFPPRFSGLQFPNYSSELNVNALELDDSALYLCASSLSGSPSYEQYFGPGTRLTVT.

Worth noting for this clone: Different DNA sequences within this sample yield the same CDR3. This sequence joins TRBV18 and TRBJ1-1, with no clear D. The CDR3 length is 13 residues. V lost 3 bases to trimming and J lost 1 base, with 6 bases between them. Germline V gene data show CDR1 as KGHSH and CDR2 as LQKENI. DNA of the CDR3: TGTGCCAGCTCACCTCAGACGAACACTGAAGCTTTCTTT. As protein: CASSPQTNTEAFF.

The chain recombines TRBV7-2 with TRBJ2-3, with D perhaps TRBD2 (5 bases). The V and J ends lost 0 bases and 4 bases respectively, with 11 bases between them. Germline V gene sequence: CDR1 SGHTA, CDR2 FQGNSA. The CDR3 is made up of 15 amino acids. CDR3 in DNA: TGTGCCAGCAGCTTAGCGGAGAGGCGGGCAGATACGCAGTATTTT. Its translation is CASSLAERRADTQYF. Full variable domain (rest looked up from reference TRBV7-2 and TRBJ2-3): GAGVSQSPSNKVTEKGKDVELRCDPISGHTALYWYRQSLGQGLEFLIYFQGNSAPDKSGLPSDRFSAERTGGSVSTLTIQRTQQEDSAVYLCASSLAERRADTQYFGPGTRLTVL.